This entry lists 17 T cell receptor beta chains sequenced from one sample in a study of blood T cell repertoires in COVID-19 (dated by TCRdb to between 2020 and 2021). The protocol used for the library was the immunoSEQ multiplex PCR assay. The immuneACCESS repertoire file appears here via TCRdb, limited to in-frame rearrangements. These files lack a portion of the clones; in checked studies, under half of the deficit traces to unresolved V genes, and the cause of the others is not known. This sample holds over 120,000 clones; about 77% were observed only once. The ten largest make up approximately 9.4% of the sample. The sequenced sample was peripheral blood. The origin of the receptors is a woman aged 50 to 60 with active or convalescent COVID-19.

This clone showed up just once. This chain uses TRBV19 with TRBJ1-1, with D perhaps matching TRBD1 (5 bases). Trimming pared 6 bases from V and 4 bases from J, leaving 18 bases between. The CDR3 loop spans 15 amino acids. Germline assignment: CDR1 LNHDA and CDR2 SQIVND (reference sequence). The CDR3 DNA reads TGTGCCAGTAGACCCACCGGGGGAAGAGTCACTGAAGCTTTCTTT. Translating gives CASRPTGGRVTEAFF. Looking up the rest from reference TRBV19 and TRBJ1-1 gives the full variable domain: DGGITQSPKYLFRKEGQNVTLSCEQNLNHDAMYWYRQDPGQGLRLIYYSQIVNDFQKGDIAEGYSVSREKKESFPLTVTSAQKNPTAFYLCASRPTGGRVTEAFFGQGTRLTVV.

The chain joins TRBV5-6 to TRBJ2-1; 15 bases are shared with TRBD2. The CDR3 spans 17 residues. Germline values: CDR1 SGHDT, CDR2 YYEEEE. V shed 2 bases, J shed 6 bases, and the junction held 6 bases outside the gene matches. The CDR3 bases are TGTGCCAGCAGCTTCTGGACTAGCGGGAGGGTCCTCAATGAGCAGTTCTTC. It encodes CASSFWTSGRVLNEQFF.

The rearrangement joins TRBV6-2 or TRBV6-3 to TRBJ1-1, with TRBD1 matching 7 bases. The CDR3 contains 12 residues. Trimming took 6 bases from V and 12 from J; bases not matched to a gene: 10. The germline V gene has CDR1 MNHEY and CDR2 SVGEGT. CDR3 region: CASSRSTGKTFF. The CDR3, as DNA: TGTGCCAGCAGCCGTTCGACAGGGAAAACTTTCTTT.

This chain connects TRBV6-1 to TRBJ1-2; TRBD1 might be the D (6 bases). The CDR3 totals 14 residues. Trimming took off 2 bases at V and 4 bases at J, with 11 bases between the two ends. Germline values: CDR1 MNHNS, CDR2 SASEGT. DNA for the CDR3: TGTGCCAGCAGTGAAAGGAGGACAGCCTATGGCTACACCTTC. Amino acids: CASSERRTAYGYTF.

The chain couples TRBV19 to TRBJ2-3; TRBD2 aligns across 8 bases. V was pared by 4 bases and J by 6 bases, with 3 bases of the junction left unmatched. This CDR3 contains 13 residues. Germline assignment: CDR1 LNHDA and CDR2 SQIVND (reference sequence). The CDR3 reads CASSTGGVDTQYF. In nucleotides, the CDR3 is TGTGCCAGTAGTACCGGGGGGGTTGATACGCAGTATTTT.

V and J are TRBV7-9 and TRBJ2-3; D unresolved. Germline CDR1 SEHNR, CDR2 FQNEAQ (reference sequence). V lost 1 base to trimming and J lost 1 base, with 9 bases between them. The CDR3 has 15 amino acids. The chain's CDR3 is CASSLVAVGTDTQYF. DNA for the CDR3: TGTGCCAGCAGCTTAGTGGCGGTCGGCACAGATACGCAGTATTTT.

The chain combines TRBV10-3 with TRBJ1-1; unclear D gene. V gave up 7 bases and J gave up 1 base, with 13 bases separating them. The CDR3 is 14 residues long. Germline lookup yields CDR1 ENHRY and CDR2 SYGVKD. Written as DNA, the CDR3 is TGTGCCATCACCTCCGGACGGGGGAACACTGAAGCTTTCTTT. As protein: CAITSGRGNTEAFF.

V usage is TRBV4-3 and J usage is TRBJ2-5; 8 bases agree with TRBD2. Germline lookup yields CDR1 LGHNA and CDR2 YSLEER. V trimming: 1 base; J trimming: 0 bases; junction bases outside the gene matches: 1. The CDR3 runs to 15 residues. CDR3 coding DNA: TGCGCCAGCAGCCAAGGCGGGAGGTACCAAGAGACCCAGTACTTC. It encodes CASSQGGRYQETQYF.

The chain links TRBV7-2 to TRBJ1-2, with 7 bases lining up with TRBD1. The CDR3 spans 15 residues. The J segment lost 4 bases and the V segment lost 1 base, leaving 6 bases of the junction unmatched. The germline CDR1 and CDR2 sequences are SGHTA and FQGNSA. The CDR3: CASSLESTGVYGYTF. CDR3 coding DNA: TGTGCCAGCAGCTTAGAGAGTACAGGGGTCTATGGCTACACCTTC.

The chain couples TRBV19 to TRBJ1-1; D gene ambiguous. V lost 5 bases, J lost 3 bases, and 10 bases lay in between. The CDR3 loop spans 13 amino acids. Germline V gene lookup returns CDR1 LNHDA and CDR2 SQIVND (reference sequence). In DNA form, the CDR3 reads TGTGCCAGTAGTTGGGCCGCTCACACTGAAGCTTTCTTT. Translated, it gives CASSWAAHTEAFF.

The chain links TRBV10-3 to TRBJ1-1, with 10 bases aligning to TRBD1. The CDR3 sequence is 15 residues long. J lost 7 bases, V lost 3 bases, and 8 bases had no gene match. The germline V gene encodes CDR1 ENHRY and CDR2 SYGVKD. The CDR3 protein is CAISDEGQGLDEAFF. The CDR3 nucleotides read TGTGCCATCAGTGACGAGGGACAGGGGCTCGATGAAGCTTTCTTT.

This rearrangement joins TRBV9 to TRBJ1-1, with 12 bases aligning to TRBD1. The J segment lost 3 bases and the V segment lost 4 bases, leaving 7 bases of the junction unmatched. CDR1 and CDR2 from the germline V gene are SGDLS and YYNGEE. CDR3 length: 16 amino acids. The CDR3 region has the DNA TGTGCCAGCAGCAACCGGGACAGGGGGCTTGACACTGAAGCTTTCTTT. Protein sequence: CASSNRDRGLDTEAFF.

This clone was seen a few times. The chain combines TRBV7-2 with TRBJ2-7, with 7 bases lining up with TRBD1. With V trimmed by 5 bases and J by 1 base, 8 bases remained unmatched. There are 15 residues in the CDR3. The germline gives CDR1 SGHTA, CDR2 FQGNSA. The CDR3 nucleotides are TGTGCCAGCAGCACCAGGCCGGGACAGTCCTACGAGCAGTACTTC. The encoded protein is CASSTRPGQSYEQYF.

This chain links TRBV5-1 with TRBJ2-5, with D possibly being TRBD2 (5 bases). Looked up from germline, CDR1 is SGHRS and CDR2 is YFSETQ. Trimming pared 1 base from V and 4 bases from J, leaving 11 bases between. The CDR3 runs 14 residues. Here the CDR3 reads CASSLRQAGETQYF. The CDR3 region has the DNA TGCGCCAGCAGCTTGAGGCAGGCGGGAGAGACCCAGTACTTC.

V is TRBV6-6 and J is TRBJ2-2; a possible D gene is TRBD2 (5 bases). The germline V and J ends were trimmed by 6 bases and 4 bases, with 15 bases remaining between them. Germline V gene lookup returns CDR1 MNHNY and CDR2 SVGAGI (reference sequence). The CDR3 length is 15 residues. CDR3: CASSLLSGFTGELFF. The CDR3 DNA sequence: TGTGCCAGCAGCCTTTTATCGGGATTCACCGGGGAGCTGTTTTTT.

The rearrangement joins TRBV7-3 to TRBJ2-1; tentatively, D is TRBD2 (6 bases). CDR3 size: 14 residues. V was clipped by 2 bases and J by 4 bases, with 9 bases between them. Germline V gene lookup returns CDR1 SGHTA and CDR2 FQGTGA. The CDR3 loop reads CASSLPGEYNEQFF. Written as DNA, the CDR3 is TGTGCCAGCAGCTTACCGGGAGAGTACAATGAGCAGTTCTTC. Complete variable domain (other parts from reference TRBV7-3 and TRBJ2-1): GAGVSQTPSNKVTEKGKYVELRCDPISGHTALYWYRQSLGQGPEFLIYFQGTGAADDSGLPNDRFFAVRPEGSVSTLKIQRTERGDSAVYLCASSLPGEYNEQFFGPGTRLTVL.

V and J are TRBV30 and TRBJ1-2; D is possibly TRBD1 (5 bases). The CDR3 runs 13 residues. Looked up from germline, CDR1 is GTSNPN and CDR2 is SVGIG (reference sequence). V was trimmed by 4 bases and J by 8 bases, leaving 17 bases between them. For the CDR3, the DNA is TGTGCCTGGACTGACAGCCCGGTAGGAGGCTACACCTTC. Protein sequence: CAWTDSPVGGYTF.